This T cell receptor beta chain was captured by sequencing in a study of T-cell reconstitution after alpha-beta-depleted transplantation in children. The TCRbeta library incorporated unique molecular identifiers. MiXCR, run by TCRdb on the PCR reads, gives a single entry per CDR3 protein. The sample includes around 500,000 distinct CDR3 sequences, about an eighth of them seen just once. This clonotype was observed a few times. Looked up from germline, CDR1 is MNHEY and CDR2 is SMNVEV (reference sequence). There are 14 residues in the CDR3. Trimming removed 4 bases from V and 7 bases from J, with 14 bases in between.

The source is a human donor who donated a stem cell graft to a child with combined immunodeficiency. This specimen was PBMCs from the stem cell graft donor, taken from the stem cell graft. The gene calls are TRBV27 and TRBJ2-1; unclear D gene. CDR3 DNA sequence: TGTGCCAGCAGTTACGGAGTTAGTGCGAATGAGCAGTTCTTC. Translating it yields CASSYGVSANEQFF.